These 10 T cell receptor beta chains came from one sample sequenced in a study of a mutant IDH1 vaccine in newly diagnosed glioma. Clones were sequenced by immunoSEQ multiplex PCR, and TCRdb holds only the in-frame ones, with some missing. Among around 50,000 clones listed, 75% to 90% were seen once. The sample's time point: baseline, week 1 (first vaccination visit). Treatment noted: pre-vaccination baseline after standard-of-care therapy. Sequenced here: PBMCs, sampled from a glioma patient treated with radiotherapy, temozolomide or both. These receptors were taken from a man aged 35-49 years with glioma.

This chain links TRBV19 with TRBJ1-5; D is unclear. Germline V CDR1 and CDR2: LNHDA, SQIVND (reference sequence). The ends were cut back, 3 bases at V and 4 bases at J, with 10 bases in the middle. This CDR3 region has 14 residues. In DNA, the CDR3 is TGTGCCAGTAGTATCATGTACACGAATCAGCCCCAGCATTTT. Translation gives CASSIMYTNQPQHF.

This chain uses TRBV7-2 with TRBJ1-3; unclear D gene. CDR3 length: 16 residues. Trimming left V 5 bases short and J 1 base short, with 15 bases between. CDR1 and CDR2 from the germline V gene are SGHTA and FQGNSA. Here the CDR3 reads CASSPTLTASGNTIYF. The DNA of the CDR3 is TGTGCCAGCAGCCCCACCCTGACCGCTTCTGGAAACACCATATATTTT.

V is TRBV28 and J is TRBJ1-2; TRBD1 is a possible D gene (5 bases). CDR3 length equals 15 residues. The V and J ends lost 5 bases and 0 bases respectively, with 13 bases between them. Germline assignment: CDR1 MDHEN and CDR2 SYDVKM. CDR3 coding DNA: TGTGCCAGCAGTCCTTGGGACGGAGCTAACTATGGCTACACCTTC. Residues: CASSPWDGANYGYTF.

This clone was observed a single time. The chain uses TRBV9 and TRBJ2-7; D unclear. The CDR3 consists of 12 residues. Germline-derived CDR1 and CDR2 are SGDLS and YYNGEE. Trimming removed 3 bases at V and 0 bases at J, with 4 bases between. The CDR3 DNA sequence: TGTGCCAGCAGCGCTAACTCCTACGAGCAGTACTTC. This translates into CASSANSYEQYF.

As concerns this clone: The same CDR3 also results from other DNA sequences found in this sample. The CDR3 here is CASSLLRTTDTQYF. The DNA of the CDR3 is TGTGCCAGCAGCTTGCTACGGACCACAGATACGCAGTATTTT. J is TRBJ2-3 and V is TRBV5-5; D gene uncertain. This CDR3 is built from 14 residues. Germline V CDR1 and CDR2: SGHKS, YYEKEE (reference sequence). Trimming pared 1 base from V and 2 bases from J, leaving 8 bases between.

The CDR3: CASSLEAGPSYEQYF. The CDR3 bases are TGTGCCAGCAGTTTGGAGGCAGGACCGTCGTACGAGCAGTACTTC. The chain couples TRBV27 to TRBJ2-7, with D perhaps TRBD2 (5 bases). CDR1 is MNHEY and CDR2 is SMNVEV in the germline V gene (reference sequence). V lost 3 bases to trimming and J lost 4 bases, with 16 bases between them. This CDR3 contains 15 residues.

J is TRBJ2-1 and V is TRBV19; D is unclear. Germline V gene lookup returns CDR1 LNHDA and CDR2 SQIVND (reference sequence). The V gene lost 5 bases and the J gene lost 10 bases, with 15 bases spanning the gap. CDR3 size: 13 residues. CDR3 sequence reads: CASSSHPTSEQFF. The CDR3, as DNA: TGTGCCAGTAGTTCTCACCCGACTTCAGAGCAGTTCTTC.

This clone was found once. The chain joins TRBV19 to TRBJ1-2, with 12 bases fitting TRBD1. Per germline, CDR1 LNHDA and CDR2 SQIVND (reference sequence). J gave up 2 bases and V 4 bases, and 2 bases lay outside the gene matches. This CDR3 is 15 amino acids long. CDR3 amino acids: CASSTGTGGNYGYTF. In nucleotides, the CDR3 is TGTGCCAGTAGTACCGGGACAGGGGGCAACTATGGCTACACCTTC.

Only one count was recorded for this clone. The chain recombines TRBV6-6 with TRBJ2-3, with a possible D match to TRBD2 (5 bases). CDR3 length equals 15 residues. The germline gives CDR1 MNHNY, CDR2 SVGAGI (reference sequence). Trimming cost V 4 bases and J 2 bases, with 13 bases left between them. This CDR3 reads CASSSLGGFTDTQYF. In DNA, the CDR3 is TGTGCCAGCAGTTCCCTTGGAGGCTTCACAGATACGCAGTATTTT.

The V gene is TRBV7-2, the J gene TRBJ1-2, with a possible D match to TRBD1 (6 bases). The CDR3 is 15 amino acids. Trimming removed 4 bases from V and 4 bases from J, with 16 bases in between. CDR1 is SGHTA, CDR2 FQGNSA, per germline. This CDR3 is CASSSTGLLGYGYTF. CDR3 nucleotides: TGTGCCAGCAGCTCCACAGGGCTGTTGGGCTATGGCTACACCTTC.